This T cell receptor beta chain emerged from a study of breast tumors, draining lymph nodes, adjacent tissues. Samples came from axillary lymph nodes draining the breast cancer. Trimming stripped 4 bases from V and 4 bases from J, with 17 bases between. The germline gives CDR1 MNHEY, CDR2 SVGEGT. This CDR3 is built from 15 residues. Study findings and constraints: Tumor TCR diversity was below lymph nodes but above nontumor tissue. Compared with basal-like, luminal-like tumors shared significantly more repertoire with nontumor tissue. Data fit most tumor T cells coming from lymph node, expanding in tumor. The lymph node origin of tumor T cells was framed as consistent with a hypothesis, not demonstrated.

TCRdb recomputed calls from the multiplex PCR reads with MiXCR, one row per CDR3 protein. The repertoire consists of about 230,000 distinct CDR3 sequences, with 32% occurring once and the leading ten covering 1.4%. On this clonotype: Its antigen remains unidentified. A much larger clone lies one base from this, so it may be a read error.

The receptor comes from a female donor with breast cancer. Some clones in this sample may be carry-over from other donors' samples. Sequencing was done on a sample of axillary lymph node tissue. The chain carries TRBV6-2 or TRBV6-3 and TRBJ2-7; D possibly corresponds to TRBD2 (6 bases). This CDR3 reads CASSSPLAAVYEQYF. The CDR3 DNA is TGTGCCAGCAGTTCCCCACTAGCTGCGGTTTACGAGCAGTACTTC.